The clone carrying this T cell receptor (beta chain) was seen only a few times. As yet, its antigen is unknown. Trimming cost V 3 bases and J 2 bases, with 13 bases left between them. This CDR3 is 14 amino acids long. Germline lookup yields CDR1 DFQATT and CDR2 SNEGSKA (reference sequence). The sample belongs to a study of early T cells in non-severe SARS-CoV-2 infection. About the research overall: With bulk RNA from unsorted whole blood as input, sequencing yielded unpaired chains.

Overall study results and limits: The study's VDJdb matching favored anti-spike CD8 responses and missed private and CD4 specificities.

Unique molecular identifiers were added to individual cDNA molecules. TCRdb processed the 5' RACE reads anew with MiXCR; each CDR3 protein has one entry. This sample has some 50,000 distinct CDR3 sequences, with approximately 10% found just once. Specimen: whole blood. The source is an adult who was a healthcare worker with PCR-confirmed SARS-CoV-2 infection or an uninfected control (not recorded which). V gene TRBV20-1 combines with J gene TRBJ2-5, with no clear D. CDR3 sequence: CSASGFPVQETQYF. The CDR3, as DNA: TGCAGTGCTAGTGGCTTTCCGGTACAAGAGACCCAGTACTTC.